The 5 T cell receptor beta chains below were found in one sample sequenced in a study of blood T cell repertoires in COVID-19 (dated by TCRdb to the early 2020s). Library preparation employed the immunoSEQ multiplex PCR assay. Sourced from immuneACCESS, this table was stored by TCRdb with only in-frame sequences that have V and J called. A share of the clones is absent; for the studies checked, an unresolved V gene accounts for under half, and the remainder has no known explanation. The sample profile shows 70,000 to 100,000 clones; roughly 90% of them were found once. The ten top clones hold 1.2% of the sample. The sequencing sample was made of peripheral blood. The origin of the receptors is a man aged 80 or over with active or convalescent COVID-19.

The genes are TRBV27 and TRBJ2-6; a possible D gene is TRBD1 (6 bases). The V gene lost 5 bases and the J gene lost 3 bases, with 17 bases spanning the gap. Germline CDR1 MNHEY, CDR2 SMNVEV (reference sequence). There are 17 residues in the CDR3. The CDR3 DNA reads as TGTGCCAGCAGTACAAAACAGGGAATAGGTGGGGCCAACGTCCTGACTTTC. Translation: CASSTKQGIGGANVLTF.

This clone was seen a few times. V and J are TRBV28 and TRBJ1-4; TRBD1 matches at 7 bases. CDR1 is MDHEN and CDR2 is SYDVKM in the germline V gene. V dropped 2 bases and J dropped 0; count of bases not matched to a gene: 9. There are 18 residues in the CDR3. As DNA, the CDR3 is TGTGCCAGCAGTTTAGGCCGGGACAGATATTCAACTAATGAAAAACTGTTTTTT. Translation gives CASSLGRDRYSTNEKLFF. The full variable domain, with the rest looked up from reference TRBV28 and TRBJ1-4, is DVKVTQSSRYLVKRTGEKVFLECVQDMDHENMFWYRQDPGLGLRLIYFSYDVKMKEKGDIPEGYSVSREKKERFSLILESASTNQTSMYLCASSLGRDRYSTNEKLFFGSGTQLSVL.

With regard to this clone: A junction end diverges from the germline sequence, so it may reflect a read error. The DNA for the CDR3 is TGTGCCAGCAGGGGAGAAACAAAGGTTTCCGACTTC. It is translated as CASRGETKVSDF. The chain links TRBV2 to TRBJ2-7, with a weak D call TRBD2 (5 bases). The CDR3 spans 12 residues. Per germline, CDR1 SNHLY and CDR2 FYNNEI.

The chain carries TRBV24-1 and TRBJ1-1; D is unresolved. Between the trimmed V and J ends, which lost 8 bases and 10 bases, there was a span of 22 bases. Germline loops: CDR1 KGHDR, CDR2 SFDVKD. The CDR3 runs 14 residues. Here the CDR3 reads CATTPFFVRRGAFF. The CDR3 DNA is TGTGCCACCACCCCCTTTTTCGTGCGGCGAGGAGCTTTCTTT.

The chain carries TRBV4-3 and TRBJ1-4; D remains ambiguous. This CDR3 contains 13 residues. The ends were cut back, 0 bases at V and 8 bases at J, with 7 bases in the middle. Germline-derived CDR1 and CDR2 are LGHNA and YSLEER. This CDR3 is CASSQDGGEKLFF. Here the CDR3 DNA reads TGCGCCAGCAGCCAAGACGGCGGCGAAAAACTGTTTTTT.